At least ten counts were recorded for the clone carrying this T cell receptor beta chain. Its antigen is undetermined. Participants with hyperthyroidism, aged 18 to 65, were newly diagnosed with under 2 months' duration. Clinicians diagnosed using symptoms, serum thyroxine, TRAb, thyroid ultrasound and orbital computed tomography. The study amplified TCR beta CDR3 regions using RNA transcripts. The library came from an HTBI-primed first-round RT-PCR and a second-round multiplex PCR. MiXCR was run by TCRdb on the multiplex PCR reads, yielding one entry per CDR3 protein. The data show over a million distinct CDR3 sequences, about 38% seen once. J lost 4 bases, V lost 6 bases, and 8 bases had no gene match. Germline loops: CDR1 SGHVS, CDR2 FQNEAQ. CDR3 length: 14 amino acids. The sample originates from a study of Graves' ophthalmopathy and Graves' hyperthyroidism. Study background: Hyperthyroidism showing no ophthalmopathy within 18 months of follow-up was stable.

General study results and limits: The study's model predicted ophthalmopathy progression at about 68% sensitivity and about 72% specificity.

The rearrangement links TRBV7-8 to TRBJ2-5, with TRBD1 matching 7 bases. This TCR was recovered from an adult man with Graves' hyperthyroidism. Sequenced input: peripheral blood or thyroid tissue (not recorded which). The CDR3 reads CASSQGGAGETQYF. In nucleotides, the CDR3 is TGTGCCAGCAGTCAAGGGGGCGCAGGAGAGACCCAGTACTTC.